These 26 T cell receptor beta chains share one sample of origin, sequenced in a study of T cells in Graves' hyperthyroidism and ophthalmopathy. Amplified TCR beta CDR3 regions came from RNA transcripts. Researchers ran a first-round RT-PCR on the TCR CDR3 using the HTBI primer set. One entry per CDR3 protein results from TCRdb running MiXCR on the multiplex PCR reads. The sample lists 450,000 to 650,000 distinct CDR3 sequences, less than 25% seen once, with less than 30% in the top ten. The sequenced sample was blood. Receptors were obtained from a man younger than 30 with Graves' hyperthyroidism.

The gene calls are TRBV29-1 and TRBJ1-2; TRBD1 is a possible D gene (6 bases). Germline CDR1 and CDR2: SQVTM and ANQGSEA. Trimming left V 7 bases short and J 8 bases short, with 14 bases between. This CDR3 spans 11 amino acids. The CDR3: CSAYRVEGYTF. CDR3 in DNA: TGCAGCGCATACAGGGTTGAGGGCTACACCTTC.

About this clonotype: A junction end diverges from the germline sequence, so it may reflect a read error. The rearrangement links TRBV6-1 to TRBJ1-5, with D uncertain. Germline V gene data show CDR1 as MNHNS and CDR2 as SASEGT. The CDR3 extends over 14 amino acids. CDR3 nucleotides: TGTGCCAGCGGCCCGAACTATAGCAATCAGCCTCAGCATTTT. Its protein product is CASGPNYSNQPQHF.

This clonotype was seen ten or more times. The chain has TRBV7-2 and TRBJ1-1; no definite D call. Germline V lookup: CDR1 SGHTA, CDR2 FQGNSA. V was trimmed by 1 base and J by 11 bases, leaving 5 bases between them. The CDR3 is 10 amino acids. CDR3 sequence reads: CASSLGWAFF. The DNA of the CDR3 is TGTGCCAGCAGCTTAGGGTGGGCTTTCTTT.

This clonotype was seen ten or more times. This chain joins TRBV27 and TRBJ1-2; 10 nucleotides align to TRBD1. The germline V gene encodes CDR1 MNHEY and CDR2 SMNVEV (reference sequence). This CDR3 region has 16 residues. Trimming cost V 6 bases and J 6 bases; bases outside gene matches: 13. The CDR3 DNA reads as TGTGCCAGCAGCCCCTATTGGGGGACAGGGGAGGATGGCTACACCTTC. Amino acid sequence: CASSPYWGTGEDGYTF.

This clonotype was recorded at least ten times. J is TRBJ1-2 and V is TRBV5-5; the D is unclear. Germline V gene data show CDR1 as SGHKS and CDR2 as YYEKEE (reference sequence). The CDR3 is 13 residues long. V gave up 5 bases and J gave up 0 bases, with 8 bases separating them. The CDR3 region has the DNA TGTGCCAGCAGGTCGACTGCTAACTATGGCTACACCTTC. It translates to CASRSTANYGYTF.

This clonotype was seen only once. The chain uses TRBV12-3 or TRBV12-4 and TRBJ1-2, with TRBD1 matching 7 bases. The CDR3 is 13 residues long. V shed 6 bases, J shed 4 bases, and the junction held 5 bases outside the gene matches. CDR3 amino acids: CASSRGDSYGYTF. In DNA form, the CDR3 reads TGTGCCAGCAGCCGAGGGGACAGCTATGGCTACACCTTC.

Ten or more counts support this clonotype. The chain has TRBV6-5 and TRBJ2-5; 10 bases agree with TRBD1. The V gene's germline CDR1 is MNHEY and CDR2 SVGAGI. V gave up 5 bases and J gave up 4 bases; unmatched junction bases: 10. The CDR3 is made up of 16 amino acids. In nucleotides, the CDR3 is TGTGCCAGCAGTCCATGGACAGGGGGTTTAGTAGAGACCCAGTACTTC. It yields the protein CASSPWTGGLVETQYF.

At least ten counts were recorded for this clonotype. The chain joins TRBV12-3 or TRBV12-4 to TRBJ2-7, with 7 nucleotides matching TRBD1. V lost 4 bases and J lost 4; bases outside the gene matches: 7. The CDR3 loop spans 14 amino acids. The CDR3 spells CASSSSGTEYEQYF. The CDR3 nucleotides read TGTGCCAGCAGTTCTTCCGGGACAGAGTACGAGCAGTACTTC.

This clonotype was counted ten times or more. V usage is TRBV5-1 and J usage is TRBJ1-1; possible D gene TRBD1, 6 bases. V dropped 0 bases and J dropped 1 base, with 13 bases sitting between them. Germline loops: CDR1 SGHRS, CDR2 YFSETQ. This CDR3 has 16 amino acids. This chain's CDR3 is CASSLDRDFGNTEAFF. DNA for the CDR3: TGCGCCAGCAGCTTGGACAGGGACTTTGGGAACACTGAAGCTTTCTTT.

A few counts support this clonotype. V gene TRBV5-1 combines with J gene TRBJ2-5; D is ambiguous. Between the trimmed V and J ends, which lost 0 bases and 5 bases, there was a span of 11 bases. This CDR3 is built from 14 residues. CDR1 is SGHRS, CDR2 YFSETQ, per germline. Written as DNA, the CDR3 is TGCGCCAGCAGCTTGGACCAGCGAAGGGAGACCCAGTACTTC. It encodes CASSLDQRRETQYF.

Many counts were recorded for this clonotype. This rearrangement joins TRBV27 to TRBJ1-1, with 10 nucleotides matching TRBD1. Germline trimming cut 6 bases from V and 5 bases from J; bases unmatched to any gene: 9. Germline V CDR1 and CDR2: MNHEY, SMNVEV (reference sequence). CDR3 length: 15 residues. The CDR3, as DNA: TGTGCCAGCAGCTACGCTGGGACAGGGGAAACTGAAGCTTTCTTT. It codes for CASSYAGTGETEAFF.

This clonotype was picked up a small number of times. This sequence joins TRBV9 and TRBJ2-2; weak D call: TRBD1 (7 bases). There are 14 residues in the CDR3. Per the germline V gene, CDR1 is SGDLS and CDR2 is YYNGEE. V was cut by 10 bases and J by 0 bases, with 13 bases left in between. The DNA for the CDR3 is TGTGCCGGGGGGACAGACGCGAACACCGGGGAGCTGTTTTTT. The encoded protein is CAGGTDANTGELFF.

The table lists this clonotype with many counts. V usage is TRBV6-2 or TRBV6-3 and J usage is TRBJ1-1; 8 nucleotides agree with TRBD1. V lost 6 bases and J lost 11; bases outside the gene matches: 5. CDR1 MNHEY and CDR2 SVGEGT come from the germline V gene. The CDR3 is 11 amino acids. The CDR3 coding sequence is TGTGCCAGCAGCCAGGGGGCGGCGGCTTTCTTT. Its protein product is CASSQGAAAFF.

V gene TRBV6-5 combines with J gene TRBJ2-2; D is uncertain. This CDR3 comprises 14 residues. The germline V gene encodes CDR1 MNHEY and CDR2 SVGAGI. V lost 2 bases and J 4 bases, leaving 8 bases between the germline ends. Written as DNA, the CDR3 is TGTGCCAGCAGTTACGAGGTCCCCACCGGGGAGCTGTTTTTT. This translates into CASSYEVPTGELFF.

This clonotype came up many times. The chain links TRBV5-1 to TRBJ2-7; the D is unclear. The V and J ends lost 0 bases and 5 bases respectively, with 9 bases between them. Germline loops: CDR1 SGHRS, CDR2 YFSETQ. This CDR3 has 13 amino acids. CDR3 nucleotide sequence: TGCGCCAGCAGCTTGGGGTGGGGTCACGAGCAGTACTTC. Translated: CASSLGWGHEQYF.

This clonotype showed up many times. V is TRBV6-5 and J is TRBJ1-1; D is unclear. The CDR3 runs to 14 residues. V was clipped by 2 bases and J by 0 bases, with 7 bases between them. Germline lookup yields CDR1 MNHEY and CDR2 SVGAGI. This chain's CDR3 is CASSYNGVNTEAFF. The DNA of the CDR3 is TGTGCCAGCAGTTACAACGGAGTGAACACTGAAGCTTTCTTT.

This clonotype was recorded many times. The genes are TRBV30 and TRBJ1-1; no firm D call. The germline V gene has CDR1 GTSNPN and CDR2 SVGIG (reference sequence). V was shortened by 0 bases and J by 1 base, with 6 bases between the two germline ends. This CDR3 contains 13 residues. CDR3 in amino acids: CAWSVTANTEAFF. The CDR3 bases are TGTGCCTGGAGTGTAACAGCGAACACTGAAGCTTTCTTT. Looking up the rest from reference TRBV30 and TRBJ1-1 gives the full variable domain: SQTIHQWPATLVQPVGSPLSLECTVEGTSNPNLYWYRQAAGRGLQLLFYSVGIGQISSEVPQNLSASRPQDRQFILSSKKLLLSDSGFYLCAWSVTANTEAFFGQGTRLTVV.

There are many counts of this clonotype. CDR3 sequence reads: CATSRDWTGRKGYTF. CDR3 bases: TGTGCCACCAGCAGAGATTGGACAGGGAGGAAAGGCTACACCTTC. The rearrangement uses TRBV15 and TRBJ1-2, with TRBD1 matching 8 bases. The CDR3 has 15 amino acids. V shed 0 bases and J 8 bases; nucleotides not matched to a gene: 8. The V gene's germline CDR1 is LNHNV and CDR2 YYDKDF (reference sequence).

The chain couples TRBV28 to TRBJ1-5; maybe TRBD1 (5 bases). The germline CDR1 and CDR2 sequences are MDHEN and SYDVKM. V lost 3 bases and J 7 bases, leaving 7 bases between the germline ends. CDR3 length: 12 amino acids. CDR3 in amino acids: CASSFGAQPQHF. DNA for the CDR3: TGTGCCAGCAGTTTTGGGGCGCAGCCCCAGCATTTT.

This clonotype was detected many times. The CDR3 region is CASSRSWMNTEAFF. The CDR3, as DNA: TGTGCCAGTAGCCGATCCTGGATGAACACTGAAGCTTTCTTT. The rearrangement joins TRBV19 to TRBJ1-1; D ambiguous. Trimming left V 6 bases short and J 0 bases short, with 11 bases between. The CDR3 extends over 14 amino acids. CDR1 is LNHDA and CDR2 is SQIVND in the germline V gene (reference sequence).

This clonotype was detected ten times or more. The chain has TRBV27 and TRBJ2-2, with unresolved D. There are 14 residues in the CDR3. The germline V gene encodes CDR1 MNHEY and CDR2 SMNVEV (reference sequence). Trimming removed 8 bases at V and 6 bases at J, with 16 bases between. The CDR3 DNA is TGTGCCAGCTCGTATTCAGTGGGCGCCGGGGAGCTGTTTTTT. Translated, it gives CASSYSVGAGELFF.

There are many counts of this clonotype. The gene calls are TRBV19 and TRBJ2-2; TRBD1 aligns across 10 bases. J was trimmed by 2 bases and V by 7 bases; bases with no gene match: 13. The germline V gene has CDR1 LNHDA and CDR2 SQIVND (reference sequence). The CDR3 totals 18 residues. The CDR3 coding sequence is TGTGCCAGTAAGCCCGGGACAGGGGCCGCCGCCAACACCGGGGAGCTGTTTTTT. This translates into CASKPGTGAAANTGELFF.

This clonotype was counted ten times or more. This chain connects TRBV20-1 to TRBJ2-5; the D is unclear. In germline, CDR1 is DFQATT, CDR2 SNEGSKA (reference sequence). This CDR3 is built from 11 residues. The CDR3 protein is CSLRGRETQYF. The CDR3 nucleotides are TGCAGCCTTCGAGGAAGGGAGACCCAGTACTTC.

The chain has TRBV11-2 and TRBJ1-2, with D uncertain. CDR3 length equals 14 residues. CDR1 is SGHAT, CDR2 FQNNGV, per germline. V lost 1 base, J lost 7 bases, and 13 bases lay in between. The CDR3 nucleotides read TGTGCCAGCAGCTTAGCTCAGCGGAATGTTGGCTACACCTTC. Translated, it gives CASSLAQRNVGYTF.

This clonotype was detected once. CDR3 sequence reads: CASSAGTRTYEQYF. The CDR3 region has the DNA TGTGCCAGCAGTGCTGGTACAAGAACCTACGAGCAGTACTTC. The chain has TRBV12-3 or TRBV12-4 and TRBJ2-7; no reliable D call. CDR3 length: 14 residues. Trimming took off 5 bases at V and 2 bases at J, with 13 bases between the two ends.

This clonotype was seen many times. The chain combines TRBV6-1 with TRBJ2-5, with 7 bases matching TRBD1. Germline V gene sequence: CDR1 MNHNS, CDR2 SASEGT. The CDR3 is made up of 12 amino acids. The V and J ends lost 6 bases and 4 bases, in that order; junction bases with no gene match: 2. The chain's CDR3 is CASRTGAETQYF. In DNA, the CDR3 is TGTGCCAGCAGAACAGGGGCAGAGACCCAGTACTTC.